This T cell receptor (beta chain) was observed in a study of identical twins. Germline lookup yields CDR1 SEHNR and CDR2 FQNEAQ (reference sequence). CDR3 length: 15 amino acids. V shed 5 bases and J shed 3 bases, with 17 bases lying between them. Template switching, a step in the protocol, added a universal primer site, and cDNA carried unique molecular identifiers. TCRdb re-called the 5' RACE reads with MiXCR, one entry per CDR3 protein. The sample has fewer than 500,000 distinct CDR3 sequences, 13% to 15% seen once. Remarks on this clonotype: Antigen: not known.

Study-wide findings and caveats: Beta out-of-frame twin sharing showed a weaker excess. Analyses of zero insertions could, in part, be confounded by invariant MAIT and iNKT cells. Within monozygotic twins, out-of-frame TCR alpha sharing was underestimated by the models.

Separately, the same data were catalogued under a study of yellow fever vaccine responses in identical twins.

This rearrangement joins TRBV7-9 to TRBJ2-7; D may match TRBD1 or TRBD2 (5 bases each). Sequenced sample: CD4+ T cells sorted from blood. The source is a woman aged 18 to 35 in good health. The CDR3 sequence is CASSRQSPEGYEQYF. In DNA form, the CDR3 reads TGTGCCAGCAGCCGACAGTCCCCTGAGGGCTACGAGCAGTACTTC. Full variable domain (rest looked up from reference TRBV7-9 and TRBJ2-7): DTGVSQNPRHKITKRGQNVTFRCDPISEHNRLYWYRQTLGQGPEFLTYFQNEAQLEKSRLLSDRFSAERPKGSFSTLEIQRTEQGDSAMYLCASSRQSPEGYEQYFGPGTRLTVT.